The 17 T cell receptor beta chains presented below share a single source sample, sequenced in a study of CD8 T cells in ankylosing spondylitis. Notes on the study in general: Within ankylosing spondylitis blood, a TCR beta motif made up of under 10 highly homologous variants appeared to be characteristic.

TCRdb redid the calling of the 5' RACE reads with MiXCR, one entry per CDR3 protein. This sample has roughly 350,000 distinct CDR3 sequences, with around 8% found just once. What these receptors recognize is not known. Sequencing was carried out using blood, either unsorted or a sorted T cell fraction (not recorded which). The receptor source for this set is a male donor with ankylosing spondylitis.

There are many counts of this clonotype. The J gene is TRBJ2-3, the V gene TRBV4-3, with 14 bases aligning to TRBD2. The CDR3 covers 17 residues. Germline CDR1 and CDR2: LGHNA and YSLEER. Trimming removed 1 base from V and 4 bases from J; junction bases left unmatched: 4. The CDR3: CASSQGLAGGMADTQYF. The CDR3 DNA sequence: TGCGCCAGCAGCCAAGGACTAGCGGGAGGGATGGCAGATACGCAGTATTTT.

This clonotype was counted a few times. The chain recombines TRBV13 with TRBJ2-6; D is unclear. The V end lost 3 bases, the J end lost 0 bases, and 12 bases lay between the germline ends. This CDR3 has 17 amino acids. Per germline, CDR1 PRHDT and CDR2 FYEKMQ (reference sequence). CDR3 sequence reads: CASSFQADDSGANVLTF. CDR3 bases: TGTGCCAGCAGCTTCCAGGCGGACGACTCTGGGGCCAACGTCCTGACTTTC.

The CDR3 is CATSQTGATQPQHF. The CDR3 DNA reads as TGTGCCACCAGCCAGACAGGGGCTACTCAGCCCCAGCATTTT. This sequence joins TRBV24-1 and TRBJ1-5; 8 nucleotides agree with TRBD1. CDR1 is KGHDR and CDR2 is SFDVKD in the germline V gene. V gave up 7 bases and J gave up 6 bases; unmatched junction bases: 7. The CDR3 length is 14 residues.

This clonotype occurred many times. This chain links TRBV29-1 with TRBJ2-1; 8 bases fit TRBD2. There are 12 residues in the CDR3. V lost 8 bases to trimming and J lost 6 bases; unmatched junction nucleotides: 6. Germline V lookup: CDR1 SQVTM, CDR2 ANQGSEA. The CDR3 sequence is CSKIGTSNEQFF. The DNA of the CDR3 is TGCAGCAAGATCGGGACTAGCAATGAGCAGTTCTTC.

The chain uses TRBV20-1 and TRBJ2-2; D not certain. The CDR3 is 13 amino acids. Germline values: CDR1 DFQATT, CDR2 SNEGSKA (reference sequence). Trimming took 2 bases from V and 4 from J, leaving 8 bases between them. The CDR3 loop reads CSARPGLTGELFF. CDR3 coding DNA: TGCAGTGCTAGACCCGGGCTCACCGGGGAGCTGTTTTTT.

This chain joins TRBV28 and TRBJ1-2; D ambiguous. V was shortened by 5 bases and J by 0 bases, with 4 bases between the two germline ends. Germline CDR1 is MDHEN and CDR2 is SYDVKM. This CDR3 is 12 amino acids long. The CDR3 nucleotides are TGTGCCAGCAGTGACCCTAACTATGGCTACACCTTC. It translates to CASSDPNYGYTF.

V usage is TRBV2 and J usage is TRBJ2-7; 8 bases are shared with TRBD1. CDR1 and CDR2 from the germline V gene are SNHLY and FYNNEI. CDR3 length equals 14 residues. After removal of 5 bases from V and 2 bases from J, the junction contained 5 bases not matched to a gene. CDR3 sequence: CASSPDRATYEQYF. CDR3 sequence (DNA): TGTGCCAGCAGTCCGGACAGGGCCACCTACGAGCAGTACTTC.

This clonotype was counted many times. The gene calls are TRBV28 and TRBJ2-5; 8 bases agree with TRBD1. Trimming took 2 bases from V and 14 from J; bases not matched to a gene: 7. The CDR3 is 12 residues long. The germline gives CDR1 MDHEN, CDR2 SYDVKM. This chain's CDR3 is CASSLVRTGIYF. The CDR3 DNA is TGTGCCAGCAGTTTAGTGCGGACAGGGATCTACTTC. The variable domain in full, completed from reference TRBV28 and TRBJ2-5, reads DVKVTQSSRYLVKRTGEKVFLECVQDMDHENMFWYRQDPGLGLRLIYFSYDVKMKEKGDIPEGYSVSREKKERFSLILESASTNQTSMYLCASSLVRTGIYFGPGTRLLVL.

This clonotype appeared many times. This chain connects TRBV20-1 to TRBJ2-1; D is tentatively TRBD1 or TRBD2 (5 bases each). CDR1 DFQATT and CDR2 SNEGSKA come from the germline V gene (reference sequence). Deletions cut 4 bases from V and 7 bases from J, with 20 bases between. The CDR3 is 15 residues long. The CDR3 reads CSATSPGTSANEQFF. The CDR3, as DNA: TGCAGTGCTACATCCCCCGGGACGAGTGCTAATGAGCAGTTCTTC.

This chain connects TRBV5-1 to TRBJ2-7; 12 positions agree with TRBD1. The CDR3 has 16 residues. Germline V CDR1 and CDR2: SGHRS, YFSETQ. V shed 0 bases, J shed 3 bases, and the junction held 4 bases outside the gene matches. CDR3 amino acids: CASSLAGTGGIYEQYF. In DNA form, the CDR3 reads TGCGCCAGCAGCTTGGCCGGGACAGGGGGCATCTACGAGCAGTACTTC.

V and J are TRBV12-3 or TRBV12-4 and TRBJ2-3; TRBD1 aligns across 10 bases. The length of the CDR3 is 15 residues. J was trimmed by 6 bases and V by 5 bases; bases with no gene match: 8. CDR3 DNA: TGTGCCAGCAGTGACCCCGGGACAGGGGATGATACGCAGTATTTT. This codes for CASSDPGTGDDTQYF.

This clonotype came up many times. This chain links TRBV2 with TRBJ2-1; no clear D. V lost 6 bases to trimming and J lost 0 bases, with 9 bases between them. Germline values: CDR1 SNHLY, CDR2 FYNNEI. The CDR3 extends over 14 amino acids. CDR3 sequence: CASSARSSYNEQFF. The CDR3 DNA reads TGTGCCAGCAGCGCCCGTAGCTCCTACAATGAGCAGTTCTTC.

This clonotype occurred many times. This sequence joins TRBV5-1 and TRBJ1-2, with TRBD1 matching 9 bases. Trimming at V came to 4 bases and at J to 6 bases, leaving 4 bases not matched to a gene. The CDR3 sequence is 13 residues long. Germline CDR1 is SGHRS and CDR2 is YFSETQ. CDR3 residues: CASSLGTGNGYTF. The CDR3, as DNA: TGCGCCAGCAGCCTCGGGACAGGGAATGGCTACACCTTC.

At least ten counts were recorded for this clonotype. The junction shows a germline mismatch at one end, possibly a read error. This chain joins TRBV5-1 and TRBJ1-1; D remains ambiguous. Germline assignment: CDR1 SGHRS and CDR2 YFSETQ. The CDR3 extends over 11 amino acids. CDR3 coding DNA: TGTGCCAGCAGCTTAGGGACTGAAGCTTTCTTT. The encoded protein is CASSLGTEAFF. Full variable domain (rest looked up from reference TRBV5-1 and TRBJ1-1): KAGVTQTPRYLIKTRGQQVTLSCSPISGHRSVSWYQQTPGQGLQFLFEYFSETQRNKGNFPGRFSGRQFSNSRSEMNVSTLELGDSALYLCASSLGTEAFFGQGTRLTVV.

The rearrangement joins TRBV12-3 or TRBV12-4 to TRBJ2-5; TRBD2 matches 10 bases. Trimming removed 5 bases from V and 7 bases from J; junction bases left unmatched: 13. This CDR3 contains 16 residues. The CDR3 nucleotides read TGTGCCAGCAGTGTCCTTCCTAGCGGGAGTTGGGGGACCCAGTACTTC. Protein: CASSVLPSGSWGTQYF.

The table lists this clonotype with a few counts. V usage is TRBV30 and J usage is TRBJ2-1; no firm D call. The germline V and J ends were trimmed by 1 base and 8 bases, with 6 bases remaining between them. There are 11 residues in the CDR3. The germline gives CDR1 GTSNPN, CDR2 SVGIG (reference sequence). CDR3 sequence reads: CAWSDEHEQFF. DNA of the CDR3: TGTGCCTGGAGTGATGAACATGAGCAGTTCTTC.

This clonotype was observed a few times. This rearrangement joins TRBV29-1 to TRBJ2-3, with D tentatively TRBD1 (7 bases). From germline, CDR1 is SQVTM and CDR2 ANQGSEA. The length of the CDR3 is 14 residues. V lost 7 bases and J lost 4, with 18 bases in between. The CDR3 reads CSARRGQRPDTQYF. The CDR3 bases are TGCAGCGCCAGGCGGGGACAGCGACCAGATACGCAGTATTTT.